The 14 T cell receptor beta chains presented below share a single source sample, sequenced in a study of cytomegalovirus exposure and HLA in healthy donors. Profiling relied on immunoSEQ multiplex PCR, and the TCRdb table lists in-frame clones only, not all of them. Of over 60,000 clones listed, 85% to 95% were seen once; the top ten hold less than 4%. Sequenced material: PBMCs. The receptors originated from a man younger than 35 in good health and CMV-seronegative.

This rearrangement joins TRBV12-5 to TRBJ2-7; D gene uncertain. CDR3 size: 14 residues. Germline assignment: CDR1 LGHNT and CDR2 FRNRAP. The germline V and J ends were trimmed by 0 bases and 3 bases, with 9 bases remaining between them. The CDR3 DNA is TGTGCTAGTGGTTTGGTAGGAGCTAGCTACGAGCAGTACTTC. Protein sequence: CASGLVGASYEQYF.

In its sample, this clone was seen once. V and J are TRBV5-4 and TRBJ1-2; D is perhaps TRBD1 (6 bases). Germline CDR1 reads SGHNT; CDR2 reads YYREEE (reference sequence). CDR3 size: 14 residues. V dropped 4 bases and J dropped 3 bases, with 13 bases sitting between them. This CDR3 reads CASSLQDRYYGYTF. The CDR3, as DNA: TGTGCCAGCAGCCTCCAGGACAGATACTATGGCTACACCTTC.

This rearrangement joins TRBV5-6 to TRBJ2-1; 14 bases map to TRBD2. The J segment lost 0 bases and the V segment lost 3 bases, leaving 8 bases of the junction unmatched. Germline-derived CDR1 and CDR2 are SGHDT and YYEEEE. The CDR3 spans 19 residues. CDR3 nucleotide sequence: TGTGCCAGCAGCTGGGGACTAGCGGGGGAGACGAGCTCCTACAATGAGCAGTTCTTC. This encodes CASSWGLAGETSSYNEQFF.

This chain connects TRBV5-6 to TRBJ1-2; D perhaps matches TRBD1 (5 bases). Trimming stripped 2 bases from V and 8 bases from J, with 13 bases between. CDR1 and CDR2 (germline): SGHDT, YYEEEE. CDR3 length: 13 amino acids. CDR3 in DNA: TGTGCCAGCAGCTTTAGTGGGGCCGGCGGCTACACCTTC. Protein: CASSFSGAGGYTF.

J is TRBJ2-3 and V is TRBV7-9; TRBD2 matches 8 bases. The CDR3 is made up of 15 amino acids. V trimming: 1 base; J trimming: 4 bases; junction bases outside the gene matches: 4. Germline V lookup: CDR1 SEHNR, CDR2 FQNEAQ (reference sequence). The CDR3 is CASSLVAGGADTQYF. The CDR3, as DNA: TGTGCCAGCAGCTTAGTTGCGGGGGGCGCAGATACGCAGTATTTT.

The V and J genes are TRBV29-1 and TRBJ2-3, with 10 bases fitting TRBD2. V shed 7 bases and J 0 bases; nucleotides not matched to a gene: 13. CDR1 and CDR2 (germline): SQVTM, ANQGSEA. This CDR3 is built from 17 residues. This CDR3 reads CSGSLAGVLTSTDTQYF. In DNA form, the CDR3 reads TGCAGCGGATCCCTAGCGGGGGTCTTAACTAGCACAGATACGCAGTATTTT.

The chain combines TRBV6-1 with TRBJ2-7; 7 bases line up with TRBD1. The germline CDR1 and CDR2 sequences are MNHNS and SASEGT. Trimming at V came to 1 base and at J to 3 bases, leaving 6 bases not matched to a gene. The CDR3 is made up of 15 amino acids. The CDR3 spells CASSEVSPGGYEQYF. The CDR3 region has the DNA TGTGCCAGCAGTGAAGTAAGTCCAGGGGGCTACGAGCAGTACTTC.

The V gene is TRBV7-2, the J gene TRBJ2-7, with 7 bases identical to TRBD2. J gave up 2 bases and V 5 bases, and 9 bases lay outside the gene matches. Germline loops: CDR1 SGHTA, CDR2 FQGNSA. This CDR3 region has 15 residues. The CDR3 here is CASSLNWGGAYEQYF. The CDR3 DNA is TGTGCCAGCAGCCTCAATTGGGGGGGGGCCTACGAGCAGTACTTC. Full variable domain (remainder filled in from reference TRBV7-2 and TRBJ2-7): GAGVSQSPSNKVTEKGKDVELRCDPISGHTALYWYRQSLGQGLEFLIYFQGNSAPDKSGLPSDRFSAERTGGSVSTLTIQRTQQEDSAVYLCASSLNWGGAYEQYFGPGTRLTVT.

V usage is TRBV30 and J usage is TRBJ1-1, with TRBD1 identical over 9 bases. The CDR3 spans 13 residues. J gave up 4 bases and V 5 bases, and 5 bases lay outside the gene matches. Looked up from germline, CDR1 is GTSNPN and CDR2 is SVGIG (reference sequence). CDR3 loop: CAWGDRAGTEAFF. The DNA of the CDR3 is TGTGCCTGGGGGGACAGGGCCGGCACTGAAGCTTTCTTT. Using reference TRBV30 and TRBJ1-1 for the parts outside the CDR3, the full variable domain is SQTIHQWPATLVQPVGSPLSLECTVEGTSNPNLYWYRQAAGRGLQLLFYSVGIGQISSEVPQNLSASRPQDRQFILSSKKLLLSDSGFYLCAWGDRAGTEAFFGQGTRLTVV.

The V call is TRBV7-9, the J call TRBJ2-7, with D possibly being TRBD2 (6 bases). The CDR3 length is 11 residues. V gave up 5 bases and J gave up 7 bases, with 9 bases separating them. Germline CDR1 and CDR2: SEHNR and FQNEAQ (reference sequence). The CDR3 sequence is CASSPREEQYF. In DNA form, the CDR3 reads TGTGCCAGCAGCCCACGGGAGGAGCAGTACTTC.

The chain joins TRBV27 to TRBJ1-5; 7 bases fit TRBD1. Trimming removed 3 bases from V and 4 bases from J; junction bases left unmatched: 9. From germline, CDR1 is MNHEY and CDR2 SMNVEV (reference sequence). The CDR3 spans 16 residues. The CDR3 region has the DNA TGTGCCAGCAGTTTGCGGGGGGGACAGCTAAATCAGCCCCAGCATTTT. This encodes CASSLRGGQLNQPQHF.

The chain has TRBV27 and TRBJ2-7; D perhaps matches TRBD1 (6 bases). The germline gives CDR1 MNHEY, CDR2 SMNVEV (reference sequence). Trimming took off 6 bases at V and 5 bases at J, with 17 bases between the two ends. The CDR3 is made up of 14 amino acids. The CDR3 spells CASSQKQGRDEQYF. The CDR3 bases are TGTGCCAGCAGCCAGAAACAGGGTCGGGACGAGCAGTACTTC.

There are a few counts of this clone. The chain carries TRBV27 and TRBJ1-2; D remains ambiguous. This CDR3 has 15 residues. With 4 bases removed from V and 7 bases from J, the gap between germline ends came to 19 bases. Germline lookup yields CDR1 MNHEY and CDR2 SMNVEV (reference sequence). This CDR3 reads CASSYEGGIGGGYTF. CDR3 coding DNA: TGTGCCAGCAGTTACGAGGGAGGGATTGGTGGTGGCTACACCTTC.

This rearrangement joins TRBV21-1 to TRBJ1-2; the listed D gene, TRBD1, was not tested against the DNA. TRBV21-1 is tagged as a pseudogene. The CDR3 loop spans 15 amino acids. The DNA of the CDR3 is TGTGCCAGCAGCAAACCTACTCAGGGGGCCGGCGGCTACACCTTC. This sequence encodes CASSKPTQGAGGYTF.